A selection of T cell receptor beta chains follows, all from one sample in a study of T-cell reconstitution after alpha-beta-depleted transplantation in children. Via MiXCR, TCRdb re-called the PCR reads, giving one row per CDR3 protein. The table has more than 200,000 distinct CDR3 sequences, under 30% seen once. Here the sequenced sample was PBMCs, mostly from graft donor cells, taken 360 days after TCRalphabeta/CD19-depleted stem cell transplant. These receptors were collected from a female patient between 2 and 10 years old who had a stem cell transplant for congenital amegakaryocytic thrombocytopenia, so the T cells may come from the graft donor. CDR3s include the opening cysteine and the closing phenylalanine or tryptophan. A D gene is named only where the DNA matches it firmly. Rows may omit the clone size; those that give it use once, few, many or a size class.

TGTGCCAGCAGTTCCTTGGGGACAGGGGGACGTCAAGAGACCCAGTACTTC CASSSLGTGGRQETQYF TRBD1 . TRBJ2-5 TRBV28 17
TGTGCCAGCAGCCCGGACTCATATATGTCCGGACAGAGCTATGGCTACACCTTC CASSPDSYMSGQSYGYTF . few TRBJ1-2 TRBV7-6 18
TGTGCCAGCAGCGTAGGCGGTTCGGGGGTTAATGAGCAGTTCTTC CASSVGGSGVNEQFF . few TRBJ2-1 TRBV9 15
TGTGCCAGTGGGATCGATAGCGGGAGTTCCTACGAGCAGTACTTC CASGIDSGSSYEQYF TRBD2 many TRBJ2-7 TRBV4-2 15
TGTGCCAGCAGCTTAGATAGTCGGGCAGTCAGGGGCACAGATACGCAGTATTTT CASSLDSRAVRGTDTQYF . . TRBJ2-3 TRBV11-2 18
TGCAGCGTTTGCCCGGACTCATTTTCGTACAATGAGCAGTTCTTC CSVCPDSFSYNEQFF . many TRBJ2-1 TRBV29-1 15
TGTGCCAGCAGTGAATTGGGACAGGGGGCAACTGAAGCTTTCTTT CASSELGQGATEAFF TRBD1 few TRBJ1-1 TRBV25-1 15
TGTGCCAGCAGCTTAGAGCTAGCGGGGGCCAATGAGCAGTTCTTC CASSLELAGANEQFF TRBD2 few TRBJ2-1 TRBV7-7 15
TGCGCCAGCAGCCAAGGTCGTGGTCAATCCCAGCCCCAGCATTTT CASSQGRGQSQPQHF . . TRBJ1-5 TRBV4-3 15
TGCGCCAGCAGCCACCGGGACAGTAGCACAGATACGCAGTATTTT CASSHRDSSTDTQYF TRBD1 many TRBJ2-3 TRBV5-1 15
TGTGCCAGCAGTTTAGAGGGATTTACGCAGTATTTT CASSLEGFTQYF . few TRBJ2-3 TRBV12-3/TRBV12-4 12
TGTGCCAGCAGCTCCCTTAGGTTTAGCGGGAGGACTAACAATGAGCAGTTCTTC CASSSLRFSGRTNNEQFF TRBD2 few TRBJ2-1 TRBV11-1 18
TGCGCCAGCAGCCGCACAGGGCCTCTGGGCAATGAGCAGTTCTTC CASSRTGPLGNEQFF . few TRBJ2-1 TRBV4-3 15
TGCGCCAGCAGCTGGCCCGGACAGGGGGTAGATACGCAGTATTTT CASSWPGQGVDTQYF TRBD1 . TRBJ2-3 TRBV5-1 15
TGCAGTGCTAAGTTGGGCGACAGTTTCAACACTGAAGCTTTCTTT CSAKLGDSFNTEAFF . few TRBJ1-1 TRBV20-1 15
TGCGCCAGCAGCCACTCACCGAATGGCGGGGGGGCTCGTGAGCAGTTCTTC CASSHSPNGGGAREQFF TRBD2 . TRBJ2-1 TRBV4-1 17
TGCAGTGCTAGAGACGCCAAAAAGAGCCAGCCCCAGCATTTT CSARDAKKSQPQHF . . TRBJ1-5 TRBV20-1 14
TGCGCCAGCAGGACCTCGGAATGGGGGTACGAGCAGTACTTC CASRTSEWGYEQYF . . TRBJ2-7 TRBV4-1 14
TGTGCCAGCAGCCAAAGGGGAGTTGAAGATACGCAGTATTTT CASSQRGVEDTQYF . . TRBJ2-3 TRBV3-1 14
TGTGCCAGCAATACCTGGACAGCTGGAAACACCATATATTTT CASNTWTAGNTIYF . . TRBJ1-3 TRBV6-1 14
TGTGCCAGCAGCTTATCCCTATCAAACACTGAAGCTTTCTTT CASSLSLSNTEAFF . few TRBJ1-1 TRBV11-2 14
TGTGCCAGCAGTCCGACTGTGGGCGAGCAGTACTTC CASSPTVGEQYF . . TRBJ2-7 TRBV3-1 12
TGTGCCAGCATGCGCAGCGGGAGGATGGATACGCAGTATTTT CASMRSGRMDTQYF TRBD2 few TRBJ2-3 TRBV28 14
TGTGCCAGCAGCTCACCTCTAGGGACAGGGGTGGGTTACGAGCAGTACTTC CASSSPLGTGVGYEQYF TRBD1 many TRBJ2-7 TRBV25-1 17